The rows below give T cell receptor beta chains drawn from one sample of a study of T cell responses to AZD1222 COVID-19 vaccine. Some clones are missing from TCRdb's copy, which holds only in-frame ones; the method was immunoSEQ multiplex PCR. The profile shows some 150,000 clones, more than 70% of them singletons. The sample was peripheral blood, taken on day 0 of AZD1222 vaccination. The receptors were sampled from an adult in good health. CDR3s include the opening cysteine and the closing phenylalanine or tryptophan. A D gene is named only where the DNA matches it firmly. Clone size, where shown, is once, few, many, or a class for clones that have expanded.

>TRBD2|TRBJ2-7|TRBV6-2/TRBV6-3|once
CASSLGLAPYEQYF
TGTGCCAGCAGCCTGGGACTAGCGCCCTACGAGCAGTACTTC
>NA|TRBJ1-2|TRBV7-9|NA
CASTPRGTNYGYTF
TGTGCCAGCACCCCCAGAGGGACCAACTATGGCTACACCTTC
>TRBD2|TRBJ2-1|TRBV9|NA
CASSAQGLAGVGGQFF
TGTGCCAGCAGCGCGCAAGGTCTAGCGGGGGTTGGTGGGCAGTTCTTC
>NA|TRBJ1-1|TRBV6-5|NA
CASSTLQGLAFF
TGTGCCAGCAGTACCCTTCAGGGGTTGGCTTTCTTT
>NA|TRBJ1-4|TRBV12-3/TRBV12-4|NA
CASSLSSSGKLFF
TGTGCCAGCAGTCTCAGTTCCTCGGGAAAACTGTTTTTT
>NA|TRBJ2-1|TRBV7-3|NA
CASSPPGTDHNEQFF
TGTGCCAGCAGCCCTCCCGGGACGGATCACAATGAGCAGTTCTTC
>NA|TRBJ2-5|TRBV28|NA
CASSLGSGETQYF
TGTGCCAGCAGTTTGGGTTCGGGGGAGACCCAGTACTTC
>NA|TRBJ1-2|TRBV5-1|once
CASRNPPYGYTF
TGCGCCAGCAGAAACCCCCCCTATGGCTACACCTTC
>NA|TRBJ1-1|TRBV11-3|NA
CASSFTGKGTEAFF
TGTGCCAGCAGCTTTACAGGGAAGGGCACTGAAGCTTTCTTT
>TRBD2|TRBJ2-1|TRBV3-1/TRBV3-2|NA
CASSQVPLSGANEQFF
TGTGCCAGCAGCCAAGTCCCCCTGAGCGGGGCCAATGAGCAGTTCTTC
>NA|TRBJ2-2|TRBV6-2/TRBV6-3|NA
CASSPPGTRGRSGELFF
TGTGCCAGCAGTCCCCCGGGGACACGAGGTAGGTCCGGGGAGCTGTTTTTT
>TRBD2|TRBJ2-1|TRBV7-3|NA
CASSVVGLAGSSNEQFF
TGTGCCAGCAGCGTCGTGGGACTAGCGGGATCCAGCAATGAGCAGTTCTTC
>TRBD2|TRBJ2-2|TRBV11-2|NA
CASSLISGGNTGELFF
TGTGCCAGCAGCTTGATTAGCGGGGGGAACACCGGGGAGCTGTTTTTT
>NA|TRBJ1-1|TRBV29-1|few
CSVLPSQTEAFF
TGCAGCGTCCTTCCTTCCCAAACTGAAGCTTTCTTT
>NA|TRBJ1-1|TRBV18|NA
CASSPRNAGRFTEAFF
TGTGCCAGCTCACCACGGAACGCGGGAAGGTTTACTGAAGCTTTCTTT
>NA|TRBJ1-1|TRBV5-6|NA
CASSLKGWNTEAFF
TGTGCCAGCAGCTTGAAAGGGTGGAACACTGAAGCTTTCTTT
>NA|TRBJ1-5|TRBV27|NA
CASSLQGPQHF
TGTGCCAGCAGTCTCCAGGGGCCCCAGCATTTT
>TRBD2|TRBJ2-1|TRBV27|NA
CASSPLSSGRANEQFF
TGTGCCAGCAGCCCGCTGTCCAGCGGGAGGGCAAATGAGCAGTTCTTC
>NA|TRBJ2-7|TRBV20-1|few
CSAAGLREQYF
TGCAGTGCCGCAGGACTTAGGGAGCAGTACTTC
>NA|TRBJ1-1|TRBV19|NA
CASSMAQPRVMRTEAFF
TGTGCCAGTAGTATGGCCCAACCCAGGGTAATGCGCACTGAAGCTTTCTTT
>TRBD1|TRBJ2-7|TRBV28|NA
CASREPGQTYEQYF
TGTGCCAGCAGAGAGCCGGGACAGACCTACGAGCAGTACTTC
>NA|TRBJ2-3|TRBV27|NA
CASRRGTDTQYF
TGTGCCAGCAGAAGGGGCACAGATACGCAGTATTTT
>TRBD1|TRBJ1-2|TRBV24-1|once
CATSDPGQGDGYTF
TGTGCCACCAGTGACCCCGGACAGGGAGATGGCTACACCTTC
>TRBD1|TRBJ2-1|TRBV29-1|NA
CSVADRGSYNEQFF
TGCAGCGTTGCGGACAGGGGATCCTACAATGAGCAGTTCTTC
>TRBD2|TRBJ2-3|TRBV11-2|NA
CASSWTSGFTDTQYF
TGTGCCAGCAGCTGGACTAGCGGATTCACAGATACGCAGTATTTT
>NA|TRBJ2-7|TRBV28|few
CASSYRIEQYF
TGTGCCAGCAGTTACCGGATCGAGCAGTACTTC
>TRBD2|TRBJ2-2|TRBV7-3|NA
CASSYQGLAGAGELFF
TGTGCCAGCAGCTACCAGGGACTAGCGGGAGCGGGGGAGCTGTTTTTT
>TRBD1|TRBJ1-2|TRBV9|NA
CASSVSAGGHGYTF
TGTGCCAGCAGCGTATCCGCAGGGGGCCATGGCTACACCTTC
>NA|TRBJ2-7|TRBV7-8|few
CASSLSGVYEQYF
TGTGCCAGCAGCTTAAGCGGAGTCTACGAGCAGTACTTC
>TRBD1|TRBJ1-1|TRBV5-8|NA
CASSFVRGGQGRTEAFF
TGTGCCAGCAGCTTTGTACGGGGGGGACAGGGGAGAACTGAAGCTTTCTTT
>NA|TRBJ2-1|TRBV19|NA
CASSTLANYNEQFF
TGTGCCAGTAGTACCCTAGCGAACTACAATGAGCAGTTCTTC
>NA|TRBJ2-6|TRBV5-1|NA
CASRRSGANVLTF
TGCGCCAGCCGTCGCTCTGGGGCCAACGTCCTGACTTTC
>TRBD1|TRBJ2-7|TRBV6-5|NA
CASSYRRQGYEQYF
TGTGCCAGCAGTTACCGACGACAGGGCTACGAGCAGTACTTC
>NA|TRBJ1-6|TRBV3-1/TRBV3-2|NA
CASAFGTVNSPLHF
TGTGCCAGCGCGTTCGGGACGGTTAATTCACCCCTCCACTTT
>NA|TRBJ1-2|TRBV9|medium-sized
CASSHHREGVYDGYTF
TGTGCCAGCAGCCACCACAGGGAGGGCGTGTATGATGGCTACACCTTC
>NA|TRBJ2-7|TRBV16|once
CASSPPGQAYEQYF
TGTGCCAGCAGCCCTCCGGGCCAGGCCTACGAGCAGTACTTC
>TRBD2|TRBJ2-5|TRBV6-2/TRBV6-3|NA
CASSSAAGRSSYF
TGTGCCAGCAGTTCCGCAGCGGGAAGGAGCAGTTACTTC
>TRBD1|TRBJ1-5|TRBV5-1|NA
CASSWDRGMPQHF
TGCGCCAGCAGCTGGGACAGGGGGATGCCCCAGCATTTT
>NA|TRBJ2-1|TRBV9|NA
CASSVESTPGYEQFF
TGTGCCAGCAGCGTAGAGAGTACTCCGGGGTATGAGCAGTTCTTC
>TRBD2|TRBJ2-7|TRBV18|NA
CASSPPGLAGGGEQYF
TGTGCCAGCTCACCACCGGGACTAGCGGGAGGAGGCGAGCAGTACTTC
>NA|TRBJ1-2|TRBV28|NA
CAAVTRANYGYTF
TGTGCCGCGGTGACACGCGCTAACTATGGCTACACCTTC
>TRBD1|TRBJ2-4|TRBV9|NA
CASSVGDRGQENIQYF
TGTGCCAGCAGCGTAGGGGACAGGGGACAGGAAAACATTCAGTACTTC
>NA|TRBJ1-2|TRBV4-2|NA
CASSQDGRLGGYTF
TGTGCCAGCAGCCAAGATGGCCGCCTCGGTGGCTACACCTTC
>NA|TRBJ1-1|TRBV7-3|NA
CASSSTRGSTEAFF
TGTGCCAGCAGCTCAACTAGGGGTTCCACTGAAGCTTTCTTT
>NA|TRBJ1-1|TRBV28|NA
CASSFYVDTEAFF
TGTGCCAGCAGTTTTTACGTTGACACTGAAGCTTTCTTT
>NA|TRBJ1-5|TRBV4-2|NA
CASSPTAGNSQPQHF
TGTGCCAGCAGTCCAACGGCAGGGAACAGCCAGCCCCAGCATTTT